The 10 T cell receptor beta chains listed next were all sequenced from one sample in a study of STAT5B mutations in CD4+ large granular lymphocyte leukemia. The data were produced by immunoSEQ multiplex PCR, yet TCRdb's version contains in-frame clones alone and is incomplete. Altogether some 32,000 clones are present, just under 85% being singletons, with the ten largest covering around 4.6%. The material sequenced was CD4+ T cells from blood buffy coats. All receptors come from a human donor in good health.

V and J are TRBV27 and TRBJ2-1; TRBD2 might be the D (6 bases). Trimming took 3 bases from V and 10 from J, leaving 13 bases between them. Germline V gives CDR1 MNHEY, CDR2 SMNVEV (reference sequence). The CDR3 contains 13 residues. The CDR3 bases are TGTGCCAGCAGTTTCAGTCGTGCGGGGGAGCAGTTCTTC. Translation gives CASSFSRAGEQFF.

The J gene is TRBJ1-6, the V gene TRBV5-5; D might be TRBD1 (6 bases). CDR3 length: 17 residues. V was trimmed by 4 bases and J by 7 bases, leaving 21 bases between them. Germline values: CDR1 SGHKS, CDR2 YYEKEE (reference sequence). For the CDR3, the DNA is TGTGCCAGCAGCCCCAGGGGCGGGAACAGGGTCAATTCACCCCTCCACTTT. This sequence encodes CASSPRGGNRVNSPLHF. Looking up the rest from reference TRBV5-5 and TRBJ1-6 gives the full variable domain: DAGVTQSPTHLIKTRGQQVTLRCSPISGHKSVSWYQQVLGQGPQFIFQYYEKEERGRGNFPDRFSARQFPNYSSELNVNALLLGDSALYLCASSPRGGNRVNSPLHFGNGTRLTVT.

In this sample, this clone turned up a few times. This chain links TRBV18 with TRBJ1-1; D may be TRBD1 (5 bases). V was clipped by 0 bases and J by 8 bases, with 13 bases between them. Germline V gene sequence: CDR1 KGHSH, CDR2 LQKENI. This CDR3 contains 14 residues. CDR3 region: CASSPPATKGEAFF. The CDR3 region has the DNA TGTGCCAGCTCACCACCGGCCACAAAGGGGGAAGCTTTCTTT.

V usage is TRBV10-1 and J usage is TRBJ2-5; D is possibly TRBD1 (5 bases). The J call may be wrong; the DNA end is better matched by TRBJ2-7. Germline V gene lookup returns CDR1 WNHNN and CDR2 SYGVQD (reference sequence). This CDR3 has 16 residues. As DNA, the CDR3 is TGCGCCAGCAGTGACTCACCTGGGGCCGAATCCTACGAGCAGTACTTC. The encoded protein is CASSDSPGAESYEQYF.

The table lists this clone with a few counts. This rearrangement joins TRBV2 to TRBJ1-2; D is ambiguous. CDR1 and CDR2 from the germline V gene are SNHLY and FYNNEI. CDR3 length equals 12 residues. With 7 bases removed from V and 8 bases from J, the gap between germline ends came to 14 bases. CDR3 protein: CASTGGYSGYTF. DNA for the CDR3: TGTGCCAGCACCGGAGGATACAGCGGCTACACCTTC.

Only one count was recorded for this clone. The chain has TRBV20-1 and TRBJ2-7; D is uncertain. There are 11 residues in the CDR3. Trimming took 0 bases from V and 7 from J, leaving 7 bases between them. Germline V gene sequence: CDR1 DFQATT, CDR2 SNEGSKA (reference sequence). The CDR3 is CSARDIGEQYF. DNA for the CDR3: TGCAGTGCTAGAGATATTGGAGAGCAGTACTTC.

This clone was seen more than once but under ten times. The J gene is TRBJ1-5, the V gene TRBV10-2; D uncertain. Germline V CDR1 and CDR2: WSHSY, SAAADI. This CDR3 has 15 residues. Trimming removed 3 bases at V and 0 bases at J, with 9 bases between. DNA for the CDR3: TGCGCCAGCAGTGATACGGACCCTAGCAATCAGCCCCAGCATTTT. This encodes CASSDTDPSNQPQHF.

The chain employs TRBV5-6 and TRBJ2-3; 8 nucleotides match TRBD1. J gave up 4 bases and V 4 bases, and 5 bases lay outside the gene matches. CDR1 SGHDT and CDR2 YYEEEE come from the germline V gene. This CDR3 contains 14 residues. CDR3 nucleotide sequence: TGTGCCAGCAGCGGACAGGGTTCGTCAGATACGCAGTATTTT. It yields the protein CASSGQGSSDTQYF. Based on the CDR3 plus reference TRBV5-6 and TRBJ2-3, the full variable domain is DAGVTQSPTHLIKTRGQQVTLRCSPKSGHDTVSWYQQALGQGPQFIFQYYEEEERQRGNFPDRFSGHQFPNYSSELNVNALLLGDSALYLCASSGQGSSDTQYFGPGTRLTVL.

The J gene is TRBJ1-1, the V gene TRBV6-5; 7 bases line up with TRBD1. J was trimmed by 1 base and V by 7 bases; bases with no gene match: 3. The CDR3 is 13 amino acids. Germline V gives CDR1 MNHEY, CDR2 SVGAGI. The DNA for the CDR3 is TGTGCCAGCACCCGACAGGGGAACACTGAAGCTTTCTTT. This codes for CASTRQGNTEAFF.

The chain has TRBV4-1 and TRBJ2-1; the D is unclear. The CDR3 extends over 13 amino acids. V lost 1 base and J 6 bases, leaving 7 bases between the germline ends. Germline CDR1 reads MGHRA; CDR2 reads YSYEKL. This chain's CDR3 is CASSQVRRNEQFF. The CDR3 region has the DNA TGCGCCAGCAGCCAAGTGCGGCGCAATGAGCAGTTCTTC.